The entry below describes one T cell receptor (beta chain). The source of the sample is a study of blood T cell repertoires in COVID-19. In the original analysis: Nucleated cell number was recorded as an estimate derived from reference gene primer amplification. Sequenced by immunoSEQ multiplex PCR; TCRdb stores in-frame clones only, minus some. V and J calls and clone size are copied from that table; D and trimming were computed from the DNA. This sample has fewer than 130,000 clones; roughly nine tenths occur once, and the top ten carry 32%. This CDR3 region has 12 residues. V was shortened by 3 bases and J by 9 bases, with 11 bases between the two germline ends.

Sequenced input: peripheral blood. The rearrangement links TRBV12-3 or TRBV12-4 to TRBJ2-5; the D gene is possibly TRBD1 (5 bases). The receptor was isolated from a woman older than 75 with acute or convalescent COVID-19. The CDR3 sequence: CASSFQGFAQYF. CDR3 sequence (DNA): TGTGCCAGCAGTTTCCAGGGTTTCGCCCAGTACTTC.